This T cell receptor (beta chain) was found in a study of Graves' ophthalmopathy and Graves' hyperthyroidism. About the research overall: Investigators collected peripheral blood at initial diagnosis, before any treatment was given. Study-wide results and caveats: Detected in blood as well were most expanded thyroid clonotypes with frequency above 0.001. A 13-signature model separated ophthalmopathy from stable hyperthyroidism, reaching roughly 85% sensitivity and almost 82% specificity cross-validated.

This clonotype was counted at least ten times. The antigen remains undetermined. The V and J ends lost 6 bases and 3 bases respectively, with 14 bases between them. The V gene's germline CDR1 is MNHNS and CDR2 SASEGT. The CDR3 covers 14 residues. Amplification of TCR beta CDR3 regions used RNA transcripts. Second-round multiplex PCR came after a first-round RT-PCR that employed HTBI primers. TCRdb independently ran MiXCR on the multiplex PCR reads; one entry per CDR3 protein. The sample lists about 410,000 distinct CDR3 sequences; 15% to 20% were seen once. This receptor was identified in a woman under 30 with Graves' ophthalmopathy. The sample was peripheral blood. The chain links TRBV6-1 to TRBJ1-1; D gene ambiguous. The CDR3 bases are TGTGCCAGCAGGTTTTGGAACAGAGACACTGAAGCTTTCTTT. Protein: CASRFWNRDTEAFF.